This T cell receptor (beta chain) comes out of a study of graft-versus-host responses after intestinal transplantation. Study context: Following induction with anti-thymocyte globulin, all recipients were given tacrolimus and steroids for roughly three years. Study findings and constraints: Present in recipient marrow, GvH clones included some that appeared first in ileum or blood.

Profiled with immunoSEQ multiplex PCR; TCRdb holds only in-frame clones, not every one. The sample includes 50,000 or so clones, 85% to 95% of them seen just once. With regard to this clone: Its target is unknown.

Germline-derived CDR1 and CDR2 are SGHNT and YENEEA. The CDR3 has 14 amino acids. With 6 bases removed from V and 1 base from J, the gap between germline ends came to 12 bases. The genes are TRBV11-3 and TRBJ1-1; D is undetermined. This receptor was obtained from a human patient who received an intestinal transplant, so some T cells may come from the graft donor. The specimen comprised PBMCs, sampled around 790 days after a first intestinal transplant, on the day of a second. This chain's CDR3 is CASSRTAKNTEAFF. CDR3 DNA: TGTGCCAGCAGTCGGACGGCAAAGAACACTGAAGCTTTCTTT.